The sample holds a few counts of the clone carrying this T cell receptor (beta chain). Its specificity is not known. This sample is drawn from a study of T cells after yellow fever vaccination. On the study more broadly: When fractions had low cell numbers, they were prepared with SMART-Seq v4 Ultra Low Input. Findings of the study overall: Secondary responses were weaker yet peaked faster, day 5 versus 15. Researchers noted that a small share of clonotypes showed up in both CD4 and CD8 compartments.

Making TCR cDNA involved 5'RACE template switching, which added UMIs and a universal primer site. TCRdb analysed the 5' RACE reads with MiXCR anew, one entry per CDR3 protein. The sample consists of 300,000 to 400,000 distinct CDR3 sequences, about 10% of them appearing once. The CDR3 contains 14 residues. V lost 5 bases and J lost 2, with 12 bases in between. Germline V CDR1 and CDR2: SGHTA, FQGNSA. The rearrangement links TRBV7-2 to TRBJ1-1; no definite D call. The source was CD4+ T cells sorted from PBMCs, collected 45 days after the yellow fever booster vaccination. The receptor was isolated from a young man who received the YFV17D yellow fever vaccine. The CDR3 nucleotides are TGTGCCAGCAGCGCAAGCGGGGTAAACACTGAAGCTTTCTTT. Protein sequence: CASSASGVNTEAFF.